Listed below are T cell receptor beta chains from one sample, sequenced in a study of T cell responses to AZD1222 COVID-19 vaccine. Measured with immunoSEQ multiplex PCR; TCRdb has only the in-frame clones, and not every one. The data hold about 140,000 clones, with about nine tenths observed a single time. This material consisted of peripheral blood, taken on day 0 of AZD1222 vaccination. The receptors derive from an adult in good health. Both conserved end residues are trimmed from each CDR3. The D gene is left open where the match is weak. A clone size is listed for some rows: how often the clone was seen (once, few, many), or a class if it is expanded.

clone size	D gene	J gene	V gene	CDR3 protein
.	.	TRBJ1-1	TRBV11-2	ASSLGRNTEAF
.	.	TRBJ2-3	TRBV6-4	ASSETFTDTQY
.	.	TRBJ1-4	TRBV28	ASSSQSREKLF
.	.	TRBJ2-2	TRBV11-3	ASSVRPGATGELF
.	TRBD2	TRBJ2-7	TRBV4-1	ASSQVGASGSYEQY
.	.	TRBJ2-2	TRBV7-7	ASRSTKNTGELF
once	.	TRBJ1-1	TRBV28	ASGRSFTEAF
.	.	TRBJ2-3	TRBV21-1	ATWTGRSTDTQY
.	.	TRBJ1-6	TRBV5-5	ASSLGPIGNSPLH
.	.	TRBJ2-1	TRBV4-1	ASSHFRGREFSNEQF
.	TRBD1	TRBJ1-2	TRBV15	ATSRPHGTGVGYGYT
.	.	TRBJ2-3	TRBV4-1	ASSPLNMGFADTQY
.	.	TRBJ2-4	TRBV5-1	ASSSSRGTKNIQY
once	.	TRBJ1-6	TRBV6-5	ASSWGRINSPLH
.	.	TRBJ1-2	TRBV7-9	AIEGLYYGYT
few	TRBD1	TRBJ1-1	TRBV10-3	AIRQGQGNEAF
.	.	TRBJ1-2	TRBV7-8	ASSLGYRNYGYT
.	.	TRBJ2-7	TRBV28	ASMLEGRNEQY
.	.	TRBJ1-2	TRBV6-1	ASSETYAGYGYT
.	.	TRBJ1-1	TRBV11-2	ATSHPRYRMNTEAF
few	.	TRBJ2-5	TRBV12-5	ASGPDSRETRWATQY
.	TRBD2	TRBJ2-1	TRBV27	ASSRGLAGFYQKKYNEQF
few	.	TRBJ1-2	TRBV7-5	ARSPRVGDMDYGYT
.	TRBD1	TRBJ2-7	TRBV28	ASSPGQDRLLNYEQY
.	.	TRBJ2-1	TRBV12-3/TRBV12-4	ASSLGVRVQF
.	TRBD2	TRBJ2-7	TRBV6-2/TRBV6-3	ASSQGLNRGAKGTSGSSYEQY
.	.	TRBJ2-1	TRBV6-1	ASSELYRSAF
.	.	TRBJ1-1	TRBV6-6	ASRRTASGTEAF
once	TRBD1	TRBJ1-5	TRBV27	ASSVSGGRNQPQH
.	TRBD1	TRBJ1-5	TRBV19	ASSIRHDRGWDSNQPQH
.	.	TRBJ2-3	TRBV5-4	ASSHPESGGDTDTQY
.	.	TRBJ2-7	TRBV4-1	ASSQERRGEQQY
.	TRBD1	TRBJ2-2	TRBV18	ASSPYEQGDTGELF
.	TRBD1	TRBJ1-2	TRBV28	ASSLGQGRVYGYT
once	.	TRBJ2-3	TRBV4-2	ASSQGLPTDTQY
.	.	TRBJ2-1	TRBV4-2	ASSHPVGPAGSSYNEQF
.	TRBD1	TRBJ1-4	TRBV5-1	ASSADRTGLTNEKLF